This passage covers 2 T cell receptor beta chains from one sample sequenced in a study of vaccination effects on CD4 cells after COVID-19. In the ViraFEST assay, antigen-specific CD4+ clonotypes were identified by expansion after peptide-pool stimulation. Following culture for approximately 11 days, CD4+ T cells were isolated. It was two doses of either the BNT162b2 or mRNA-1273 vaccine that participants received. Their target antigens are unknown. This table comes from immunoSEQ multiplex PCR, and its TCRdb copy is limited to in-frame clones, with some not included. The sample consists of 20,000 to 30,000 clones, almost 70% of them appearing once. The sample in question was CD4+ T cells from PBMCs cultured with SARS-CoV-2 spike peptides, obtained after COVID-19 vaccination. The receptors come from a human donor who received a COVID-19 vaccine.

The rearrangement links TRBV24-1 to TRBJ2-7; TRBD2 agrees at 7 bases. Germline values: CDR1 KGHDR, CDR2 SFDVKD. V shed 3 bases, J shed 3 bases, and the junction held 1 base outside the gene matches. The CDR3 extends over 13 amino acids. In DNA form, the CDR3 reads TGTGCCACCAGTGATGGGGGGGACTACGAGCAGTACTTC. Translated, it gives CATSDGGDYEQYF.

The V and J genes are TRBV5-1 and TRBJ2-2; TRBD1 matches 10 bases. The CDR3 has 15 residues. The ends lost 3 bases at V and 4 bases at J; junction bases unmatched: 3. Germline assignment: CDR1 SGHRS and CDR2 YFSETQ. CDR3 residues: CASSWGQGSTGELFF. The CDR3 DNA reads as TGCGCCAGCAGCTGGGGACAGGGGTCCACCGGGGAGCTGTTTTTT.